This paragraph covers one T cell receptor beta chain sequence. Its antigen is undetermined. Treatment: roughly 20 received Ad26.COV2.S at low or high dose, single or two shots; 5 received placebo; per-sample allocation not given. Sampling took place 63 days after the first vaccine or placebo injection. Measured with immunoSEQ multiplex PCR; TCRdb has only the in-frame clones, and not every one. The sample contains hundreds of thousands of clones, 88% of which appear only once. The CDR3 spans 12 residues. CDR1 and CDR2 (germline): MNHNY, SVGAGI (reference sequence). V trimming: 5 bases; J trimming: 6 bases; junction bases outside the gene matches: 3. The data were taken from a study of Ad26.COV2.S vaccination and SARS-CoV-2 variants. Study-level background: Doses of Ad26.COV2.S were injected into muscle once or twice, 56 days apart.

General study findings and limits: People who got the vaccine had more spike-specific TCR breadth than people who got placebo. Reportedly, after vaccination the spike-specific CD8+ and CD4+ T cell responses displayed substantial breadth.

The sequence derives from a person aged 18 to 59 who received the Ad26.COV2.S COVID-19 vaccine or a placebo. J is TRBJ1-1 and V is TRBV6-6; 7 nucleotides line up with TRBD1. Sequenced here: peripheral blood, sampled in a trial of Ad26.COV2.S vaccine versus placebo. The CDR3, as DNA: TGTGCCAGCAGTCCCAGGGGGGCTGAAGCTTTCTTT. It codes for CASSPRGAEAFF.